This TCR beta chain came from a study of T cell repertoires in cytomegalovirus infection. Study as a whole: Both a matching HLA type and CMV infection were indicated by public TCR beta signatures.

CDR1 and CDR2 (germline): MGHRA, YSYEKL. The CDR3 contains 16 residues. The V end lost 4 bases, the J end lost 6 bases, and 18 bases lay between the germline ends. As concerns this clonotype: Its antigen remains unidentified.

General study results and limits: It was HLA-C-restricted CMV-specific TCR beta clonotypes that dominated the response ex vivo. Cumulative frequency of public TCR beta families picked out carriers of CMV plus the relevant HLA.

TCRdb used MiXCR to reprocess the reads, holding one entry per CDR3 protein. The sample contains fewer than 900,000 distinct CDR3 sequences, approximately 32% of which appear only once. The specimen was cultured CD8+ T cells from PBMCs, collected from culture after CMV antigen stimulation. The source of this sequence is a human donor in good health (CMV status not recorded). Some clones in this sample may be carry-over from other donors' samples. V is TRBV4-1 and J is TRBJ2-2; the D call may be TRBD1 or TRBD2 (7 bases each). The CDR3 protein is CASSRFSGQGAGELFF. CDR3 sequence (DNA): TGCGCCAGCAGCCGATTTAGCGGGCAGGGGGCCGGGGAGCTGTTTTTT.